This TCR beta chain derives from a study of T cells in Graves' hyperthyroidism and ophthalmopathy (dated by TCRdb to between 2018 and 2020). Regarding the research as a whole: Peripheral blood was sampled at the time of initial diagnosis, prior to any treatment. The roughly 91 discovery patients were randomly split 7:3 into training and test sets. In addition, the study compared T-cell repertoires in thyroid tissue and in blood from six Graves' hyperthyroidism patients. Prospective prediction of ophthalmopathy was tested in an independent validation cohort consisting of some 18 hyperthyroidism patients and around 16 patients who later progressed to ophthalmopathy. To identify distinguishing TCR V-J signatures, a discovery cohort of roughly 100 patients was used, comprising fewer than 45 with Graves' ophthalmopathy and under 60 with stable Graves' hyperthyroidism. TCR Vbeta CDR3 sequencing of roughly 140 peripheral blood samples (over 40 ophthalmopathy, under 80 hyperthyroidism and roughly 17 progressor patients) is reported in the paper. Once sampling was done, hyperthyroidism patients were given methimazole at a starting dose of 30 mg daily, whereas ophthalmopathy patients were given high-dose intravenous methylprednisolone.

From the germline V gene, CDR1 is SGHDT and CDR2 is YYEEEE. The CDR3 numbers 18 residues from cysteine through phenylalanine. The kept DNA is CDR3 alone, 54 bases in frame from the first base. V was cut back by 5 bases and J by 4 bases, leaving a gap of 26 bases between them. This clonotype was counted ten times or more. Its antigen specificity is not known. Base quality data are lacking; no much larger clone is found one base away. Summary of the overall study and its limitations: No statistical method was used to set the sample size in advance, and investigators knew the group allocation. In cross-validation, a model built on a 13 V-J signature told ophthalmopathy apart from stable hyperthyroidism with over 85% sensitivity and about 81% specificity, and in testing the same model reached 80%/75%. Most expanded thyroid clonotypes (frequency above 0.001) were also detected in blood, a finding suggesting that blood repertoires may reflect thyroid immune responses. In validation, the model predicted progression to ophthalmopathy a median of 6.5 months before onset, with over 55% sensitivity and just under 75% specificity.

Moderately to severely active disease, a Clinical Activity Score of at least 3, a NOSPECS grade of at least 4, and a duration under 3 months were present in ophthalmopathy patients. Exclusion was applied to patients with uncontrolled infections, other autoimmune diseases, pregnancy or lactation. Clinical symptoms, serum thyroxine and TRAb, thyroid ultrasound, and orbital computed tomography formed the basis for the diagnoses. PBMCs were isolated from roughly 10 ml of fresh peripheral blood by Ficoll-Paque density gradient centrifugation. Total RNA was extracted using Trizol reagent, and RNA quality was assessed on an Agilent 2100 Bioanalyzer. The TCR beta CDR3 regions were amplified from RNA transcripts. A first-round RT-PCR of the TCR CDR3 used the HTBI primer set with the Qiagen OneStep RT-PCR kit. Libraries were constructed in a second round of multiplex PCR, after which size selection and purification were performed. The libraries were sequenced on an Illumina HiSeq2000 using paired-end 100 bp reads. The source study handled its data this way. SOAPnuke was used to process the raw data, with reads discarded if the reads contained adapters or uncalled bases, had a mean Phred below 15, or lacked an exact constant-primer or identifier match. High-quality paired reads were merged with COPE v1.2.5, and unique nucleotide sequences were defined as clonotypes. MiTCR v1.1 was used to align the clonotypes against IMGT TRBV, TRBD and TRBJ reference segments. The analysis included only V-J combinations with a frequency above 0.0001, which together covered about 99% of the repertoires. A TCS score was defined as the ratio of F50 (clonal expansion) to E x V (chaos), with BLOSUM62-based TCRdist applied between CDR3 peptides within each V-J. Welch's t-statistics and random forest reduced several hundred V-J features to 13, which were used in a naive Bayes classifier (R e1071). TCRdb trimmed the raw reads at Q25, called clones with MiXCR and kept productive beta chains. Entries that share a CDR3 protein sequence are merged under the most common genes and DNA. Here the V and J calls rest on TCRdb's processing, not on the authors' analysis. Recorded for this sample are some 570,000 distinct CDR3 sequences; 14% of them occurred a single time. Clones ranked in the top ten supply around 7% of the sample.

Material for sequencing was blood. The origin of this receptor is a woman aged 18-35 years with Graves' ophthalmopathy. The chain is encoded by TRBV5-6 joined to TRBJ2-3, with the D gene possibly TRBD1 or TRBD2, each one fitting 6 bases. CDR3 protein: CASRSPYNSGGGPDTQYF. The DNA sequence is as follows: TGTGCCAGCAGATCACCGTATAATAGCGGAGGGGGTCCAGATACGCAGTATTTT.